This T cell receptor beta chain derives from a study of monozygotic twins with inflammatory bowel disease. Study-level points and caveats: Among T cells, the various subtypes were not distinguishable.

Germline CDR1 reads MNHEY; CDR2 reads SMNVEV (reference sequence). The CDR3 spans 15 residues. To note about this clonotype: No antigen is known for it.

There were roughly 3,200 ng of total RNA used for each TCR library. Both TCRalpha and TCRbeta cDNA were subjected to two nested PCRs lasting approximately 16 and 10 cycles. With the 5' RACE reads reprocessed, TCRdb shows one record per CDR3 protein and no DNA. The listing contains approximately 330,000 distinct CDR3 sequences. The V gene is TRBV27, the J gene TRBJ2-1; without DNA, the TCRdb call of TRBD1 cannot be checked. The source of this sequence is a human donor with ulcerative colitis or Crohn's disease, or a healthy co-twin of an affected twin (not recorded which). The sequencing input was blood. The CDR3 protein is CASRRTGLGDNEQFF.